The 13 T cell receptor beta chains below were found in one sample sequenced in a study of shared clonotypes between healthy human individuals. TCRdb's copy holds only in-frame clones and misses some; the assay was immunoSEQ multiplex PCR. This table has fewer than 2.5 million clones, 80% to 95% appearing once. The sequenced sample was naive CD4+ T cells from PBMCs. Stated subset: CD45RA+ positively selected. Receptors were obtained from a man aged 18 to 30 in good health. Some clones in this sample may be carry-over from other donors' samples.

The V gene is TRBV28, the J gene TRBJ2-7; 7 positions match TRBD2. Germline CDR1 MDHEN, CDR2 SYDVKM. The CDR3 is made up of 17 amino acids. V was pared by 6 bases and J by 1 base, with 15 bases of the junction left unmatched. The DNA of the CDR3 is TGTGCCAGCAGCCCCACAGTGGGGAGGGCGGGATCCTACGAGCAGTACTTC. Translation gives CASSPTVGRAGSYEQYF.

This clone was recorded only once. The chain combines TRBV5-8 with TRBJ2-1; D gene ambiguous. This CDR3 has 16 residues. The V end lost 4 bases, the J end lost 5 bases, and 19 bases lay between the germline ends. Germline loops: CDR1 SGHTS, CDR2 YDEGEE. CDR3 in amino acids: CASSPQVALRDNEQFF. Written as DNA, the CDR3 is TGTGCCAGCAGCCCCCAAGTAGCCCTCCGCGACAATGAGCAGTTCTTC.

This sequence joins TRBV29-1 and TRBJ2-5; 7 bases agree with TRBD2. Germline lookup yields CDR1 SQVTM and CDR2 ANQGSEA. V lost 7 bases, J lost 5 bases, and 4 bases stayed unmatched. CDR3 length: 11 residues. DNA for the CDR3: TGCAGCGCCCGGGGAGGGGAGACCCAGTACTTC. This sequence encodes CSARGGETQYF.

The genes are TRBV4-2 and TRBJ2-1; 7 nucleotides match TRBD1. After removal of 2 bases from V and 8 bases from J, the junction contained 3 bases not matched to a gene. The CDR3 length is 13 residues. Germline V CDR1 and CDR2: LGHNA, YNFKEQ. CDR3 coding DNA: TGTGCCAGCAGCCAACGAACAGGGGATGAGCAGTTCTTC. Protein product: CASSQRTGDEQFF.

A remark on this clone: Other DNA sequences of this sample code for an identical CDR3. The chain employs TRBV28 and TRBJ2-5; no clear D gene. Trimming stripped 0 bases from V and 5 bases from J, with 4 bases between. Germline-derived CDR1 and CDR2 are MDHEN and SYDVKM. The CDR3 runs 12 residues. The CDR3, as DNA: TGTGCCAGCAGTTTATGGAGGGAGACCCAGTACTTC. This sequence encodes CASSLWRETQYF.

The rearrangement links TRBV20-1 to TRBJ1-1, with D unclear. The germline V gene has CDR1 DFQATT and CDR2 SNEGSKA (reference sequence). The CDR3 has 11 residues. Trimming cost V 3 bases and J 6 bases, with 8 bases left between them. CDR3 in DNA: TGCAGTGCTAGTGTCGGACCTGAAGCTTTCTTT. Protein product: CSASVGPEAFF.

This chain uses TRBV7-8 with TRBJ2-7; TRBD2 is a possible D gene (6 bases). The CDR3 spans 15 residues. The ends were cut back, 1 base at V and 7 bases at J, with 17 bases in the middle. Germline-derived CDR1 and CDR2 are SGHVS and FQNEAQ. CDR3 in DNA: TGTGCCAGCAGCTTAGTTTGGACGGGGACTGGTGAGCAGTACTTC. Protein product: CASSLVWTGTGEQYF.

With regard to this clone: This CDR3 is also generated by other DNA sequences in the sample. The chain employs TRBV30 and TRBJ1-3, with D hard to call. V was trimmed by 2 bases and J by 2 bases, leaving 7 bases between them. Germline CDR1 is GTSNPN and CDR2 is SVGIG (reference sequence). The CDR3 consists of 13 residues. CDR3 residues: CAWSSGTGNTIYF. As DNA, the CDR3 is TGTGCCTGGAGTTCGGGAACTGGAAACACCATATATTTT.

This clone was recorded only once. V gene TRBV6-5 combines with J gene TRBJ1-2; D unclear. Germline V lookup: CDR1 MNHEY, CDR2 SVGAGI. This CDR3 region has 13 residues. Trimming shortened V by 2 bases and J by 3 bases, and 7 bases separated the two germline ends. The CDR3 DNA follows: TGTGCCAGCAGTTACGACGGACACTATGGCTACACCTTC. Amino acid sequence: CASSYDGHYGYTF.

Points on this clone: The sample holds other DNA sequences that translate to the same CDR3. This chain connects TRBV7-9 to TRBJ1-1; D possibly corresponds to TRBD1 (5 bases). Germline V gives CDR1 SEHNR, CDR2 FQNEAQ (reference sequence). Trimming left V 5 bases short and J 1 base short, with 11 bases between. The CDR3 is 14 amino acids. This chain's CDR3 is CASSPGTANTEAFF. Written as DNA, the CDR3 is TGTGCCAGCAGCCCTGGGACTGCGAACACTGAAGCTTTCTTT.

The V call is TRBV5-1, the J call TRBJ2-7; D remains ambiguous. This CDR3 region has 14 residues. Trimming left V 6 bases short and J 0 bases short, with 13 bases between. Germline CDR1 is SGHRS and CDR2 is YFSETQ. CDR3 sequence reads: CASTRGSPSYEQYF. The CDR3 coding sequence is TGCGCCAGCACCCGAGGCTCCCCCTCCTACGAGCAGTACTTC.

The rearrangement uses TRBV4-1 and TRBJ1-1, with a weak D call TRBD1 (6 bases). The CDR3 spans 17 residues. The V gene lost 1 base and the J gene lost 0 bases, with 15 bases spanning the gap. Germline V CDR1 and CDR2: MGHRA, YSYEKL. CDR3 nucleotides: TGCGCCAGCAGCCAAGGGGGAATGGGGGCTATGAACACTGAAGCTTTCTTT. This codes for CASSQGGMGAMNTEAFF.

For this clone: The sample holds other DNA sequences that translate to the same CDR3. This rearrangement joins TRBV11-2 to TRBJ1-5, with D unresolved. Germline assignment: CDR1 SGHAT and CDR2 FQNNGV. This CDR3 spans 13 amino acids. Trimming left V 0 bases short and J 2 bases short, with 2 bases between. CDR3 DNA: TGTGCCAGCAGCTTAGATGGCAATCAGCCCCAGCATTTT. Encoded protein: CASSLDGNQPQHF.